Listed below are T cell receptor beta chains from one sample, sequenced in a study of CD8 T cells in Susac syndrome. TCRdb ran MiXCR on the immunoSEQ multiplex PCR reads and lists one entry per CDR3 protein. The sample yields 200,000 to 250,000 distinct CDR3 sequences, around 93% seen once. Input material: CD4+ T cells from PBMCs. Receptors originate from a human donor with multiple sclerosis. The conserved cysteine and the conserved F or W are not part of the CDR3 here. The order of the fields is V gene, J gene, CDR3 protein.

>TRBV4-1|TRBJ1-2
ASRPTAEGYGYT
>TRBV3-1|TRBJ1-6
ASSRLNSPLH
>TRBV20-1|TRBJ1-6
SAYLRSSYNSPLH
>TRBV3-1|TRBJ2-7
ASSQDPGEGEQY
>TRBV6-1|TRBJ2-2
ASSPGQGSTGELF
>TRBV30|TRBJ2-3
AWSVREADTQY
>TRBV20-1|TRBJ2-2
SAWGTGELF
>TRBV7-9|TRBJ2-3
ASSYRRGGSADTQY
>TRBV11-2|TRBJ2-2
ASSLRGTNTGELF
>TRBV6-1|TRBJ2-3
ASSASGGGSEY
>TRBV29-1|TRBJ2-7
SVEEPGVSEQY
>TRBV13|TRBJ1-1
ASSLRRLEAF
>TRBV9|TRBJ2-3
ASSGPPLPTQY
>TRBV21-1|TRBJ2-3
ASSKPRQY
>TRBV28|TRBJ2-5
ASSSRGGRETQY
>TRBV5-1|TRBJ1-1
ASSLGGRGTEAF
>TRBV3-1|TRBJ2-5
ASSQPGSGEETQY
>TRBV5-1|TRBJ1-1
ASSLDSQTEAF
>TRBV27|TRBJ1-3
ASSLMGGNTIY
>TRBV14|TRBJ2-1
ASSWGDIASYNEQF
>TRBV12-3/TRBV12-4|TRBJ1-5
ASSFGGGRQPQH
>TRBV4-1|TRBJ2-5
ASSQVGQGGQGTQY
>TRBV19|TRBJ2-7
ASSIGPDAEGKY
>TRBV6-1|TRBJ1-4
ASSETGTNEKLF
>TRBV2|TRBJ2-2
ASRLQAASTGQLF
>TRBV29-1|TRBJ2-3
SVGGGLLDTQY
>TRBV3-1|TRBJ1-5
ASSQGTQPQH
>TRBV23-1|TRBJ2-6
ASSWSNSGANVLT
>TRBV30|TRBJ1-1
AWSVKGPVEAF
>TRBV11-2|TRBJ1-5
ASSLAGLRNQPQH
>TRBV6-1|TRBJ1-1
ASSDGSVGTEAF
>TRBV2|TRBJ2-2
ASSEYRLPNTGELF
>TRBV28|TRBJ1-5
ASSFTGQNQPQH
>TRBV19|TRBJ2-1
ASSSWDEQF
>TRBV15|TRBJ1-2
ATSRDKANYGYT
>TRBV6-5|TRBJ1-4
ATGVNEKLF
>TRBV2|TRBJ1-2
ASSGTGANYGYT
>TRBV27|TRBJ2-1
ASSSPQGSGGVSGYNEQF
>TRBV3-1|TRBJ2-7
ASGPAGMEQY
>TRBV3-1|TRBJ1-2
ASSQEAVQGNYGYT
>TRBV27|TRBJ2-1
ASSSYSYNEQF
>TRBV25-1|TRBJ1-6
ASTPLTGEGSPLH
>TRBV6-5|TRBJ1-1
ASSSDLLGAEAF
>TRBV20-1|TRBJ2-3
SAISLRGDTDTQY
>TRBV4-1|TRBJ1-4
ASSAGGGELF
>TRBV13|TRBJ2-3
ASSISGGRTDTQY
>TRBV19|TRBJ2-3
ASSLLAASTDTQY
>TRBV20-1|TRBJ2-1
SALRGGPYNEQF
>TRBV18|TRBJ1-4
ASSWGPESDEKLF
>TRBV20-1|TRBJ1-5
SARGPNNQPQH
>TRBV27|TRBJ1-5
ASRSRDGVQPQH
>TRBV20-1|TRBJ1-6
SARQRLSSYNSPLH
>TRBV18|TRBJ1-2
ASSPSGGDGTYGYT
>TRBV7-9|TRBJ2-5
ASSLPTPTGRETQY